This T cell receptor (beta chain) was found in a study of post-analysis software for immune sequencing data. General study findings and limits: Controls showed lower frequencies than patients for several TRBV segments, and TRBV5-6, TRBV5-1 and TRBV20-1 were among these.

This clonotype was counted ten times or more. Antigen: not known. Germline CDR1 and CDR2: DFQATT and SNEGSKA (reference sequence). The CDR3 extends over 14 amino acids. V was pared by 6 bases and J by 8 bases, with 11 bases of the junction left unmatched. Prepared libraries of TCR beta cDNA carried unique molecular identifiers. TCRdb processed the PCR reads anew with MiXCR; each CDR3 protein has one entry. The sample consists of 250,000 to 300,000 distinct CDR3 sequences, roughly a third of them appearing once. The clonotype originates from a girl between 5 and 17 years old with multiple sclerosis. The sample consisted of blood. The chain employs TRBV20-1 and TRBJ2-1, with TRBD2 matching over 9 bases. The CDR3 nucleotides read TGCAGTGCGGGAGCTAGCGGGATAGGGGATGAGCAGTTCTTC. This gives the protein CSAGASGIGDEQFF.